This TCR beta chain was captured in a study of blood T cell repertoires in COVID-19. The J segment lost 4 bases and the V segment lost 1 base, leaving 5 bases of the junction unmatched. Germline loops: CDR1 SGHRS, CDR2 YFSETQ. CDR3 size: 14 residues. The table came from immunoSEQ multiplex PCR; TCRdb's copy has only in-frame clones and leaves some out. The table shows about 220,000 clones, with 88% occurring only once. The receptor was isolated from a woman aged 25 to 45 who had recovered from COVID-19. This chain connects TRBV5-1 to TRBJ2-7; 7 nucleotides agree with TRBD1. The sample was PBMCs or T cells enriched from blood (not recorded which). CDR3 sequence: CASSLTGANYEQYF. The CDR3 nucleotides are TGCGCCAGCAGCTTGACAGGGGCCAATTACGAGCAGTACTTC.